This is a list of T cell receptor beta chains from one sample in a study of beta chain features in type 1 diabetes. Using immunoSEQ multiplex PCR, the repertoire was profiled, and TCRdb retains in-frame clones only, with some absent. The repertoire holds fewer than 350,000 clones, about 15% seen once, with roughly 0.015% in the top ten. Specimen: naive CD4+ T cells from blood. The receptors originated from a man aged 18 to 29 with type 1 diabetes. Each CDR3 is given without its conserved first and last residue. Each record gives: V gene, CDR3 length, CDR3 protein.

TRBV7-2	13	ASSYLQPGKYEQY
TRBV18	13	ASSRDRTVLDEQY
TRBV25-1	11	ASSDHGYYGYT
TRBV7-2	14	ASRAPGVRAYNEQF
TRBV6-5	12	ASKNRGSNTEAF
TRBV12-5	9	ASGRGSEAF
TRBV30	13	AWMGGGGSYNEQF
TRBV5-4	15	ASSHGLAGGSSNEQF
TRBV28	13	ASRLGQGTVYGYT
TRBV27	12	ASRSQQGAIGYT
TRBV30	12	AWRAGGRSYEQY
TRBV28	12	ASTVGGPNQPQH
TRBV7-8	11	ASSPRVRNTQY
TRBV5-6	12	ASSSSGSSYEQY
TRBV27	13	ASSPLTGGQETQY
TRBV30	11	AWRARGYGGYT
TRBV10-3	14	AISERGGIGADTQY
TRBV4-3	12	ASSQARGNQPQH
TRBV2	10	ASREIKEKLF
TRBV5-1	15	ASSPSFWAGVTDTQY
TRBV4-1	13	ASSQDGSGRREQY
TRBV9	13	ASSETGGDYNEQF
TRBV27	13	ASSQGPERRNEQF
TRBV15	12	ATSRGFQNYGYT
TRBV4-1	12	ASSPFGGAHGYT
TRBV10-3	11	ATSSGLDYGYT